The rows below give T cell receptor beta chains drawn from one sample of a study of blood T cell repertoires in COVID-19. Repertoires were generated with immunoSEQ multiplex PCR, while TCRdb's copy carries only in-frame clones and drops some. Among 100,000 to 150,000 clones, around 90% were seen once, and the ten largest hold 0.7% to 0.9%. The sample was peripheral blood. These receptors were obtained from a woman in her forties or fifties with active or convalescent COVID-19. Each CDR3 is given with its conserved first and last residue. D genes are given only for firm matches.

>TRBJ2-7|TRBV5-4|TRBD2
CASSAKTGTSGVYEQYF
TGTGCCAGCAGCGCTAAGACCGGGACTAGCGGAGTCTACGAGCAGTACTTC
>TRBJ1-5|TRBV7-2|TRBD1
CASSYRGRGNQPQHF
TGTGCCAGCAGCTACAGGGGCAGGGGGAATCAGCCCCAGCATTTT
>TRBJ2-1|TRBV15|TRBD1
CATSSLGTASYLDNEQFF
TGTGCCACCAGCAGTCTCGGGACAGCCTCTTACTTGGACAATGAGCAGTTCTTC
>TRBJ1-2|TRBV29-1|-
CSVEEGAAYGYTF
TGCAGCGTTGAAGAGGGGGCCGCCTATGGCTACACCTTC
>TRBJ1-2|TRBV18|-
CASSSTGNSDYGYTF
TGTGCCAGCTCATCTACAGGGAACTCGGACTATGGCTACACCTTC
>TRBJ2-1|TRBV3-1/TRBV3-2|TRBD2
CASSQPLAGRSYNEQFF
TGTGCCAGCAGCCAGCCCCTAGCGGGACGGTCCTACAATGAGCAGTTCTTC
>TRBJ1-1|TRBV28|-
CASCVPGWDTEAFF
TGTGCCAGCTGCGTCCCGGGTTGGGACACTGAAGCTTTCTTT
>TRBJ2-2|TRBV2|TRBD2
CAGTAGGHTGELFF
TGTGCCGGCACGGCGGGAGGCCACACCGGGGAGCTGTTTTTT
>TRBJ2-7|TRBV19|TRBD2
CATRASGGSYEQYF
TGTGCCACCAGGGCTAGCGGGGGGTCCTACGAGCAGTACTTC
>TRBJ2-7|TRBV6-5|TRBD1
CASTRDRGFHEQYF
TGTGCCTCAACCCGGGACAGGGGCTTCCACGAGCAGTACTTC
>TRBJ1-5|TRBV5-6|TRBD1
CASSLRDRDDQPQHF
TGTGCCAGCAGCTTGAGGGACAGGGACGATCAGCCCCAGCATTTT
>TRBJ2-5|TRBV28|-
CASSLGGGRQETQYF
TGTGCCAGCAGTTTAGGAGGGGGCCGGCAAGAGACCCAGTACTTC